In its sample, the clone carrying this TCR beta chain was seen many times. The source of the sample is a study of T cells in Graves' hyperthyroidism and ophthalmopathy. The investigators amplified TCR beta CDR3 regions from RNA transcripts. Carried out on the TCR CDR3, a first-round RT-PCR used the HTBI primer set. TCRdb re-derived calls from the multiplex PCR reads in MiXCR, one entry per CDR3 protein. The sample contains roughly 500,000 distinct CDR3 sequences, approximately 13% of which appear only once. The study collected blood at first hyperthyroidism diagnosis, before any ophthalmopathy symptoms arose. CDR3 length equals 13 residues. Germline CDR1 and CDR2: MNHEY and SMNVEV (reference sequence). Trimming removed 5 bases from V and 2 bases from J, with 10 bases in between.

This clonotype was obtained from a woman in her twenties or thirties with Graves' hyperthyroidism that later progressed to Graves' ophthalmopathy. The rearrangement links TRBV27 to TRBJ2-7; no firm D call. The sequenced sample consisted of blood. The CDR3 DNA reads TGTGCCAGCAGTATCCGTCCCCCCTACGAGCAGTACTTC. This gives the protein CASSIRPPYEQYF.